The present T cell receptor (beta chain) was sequenced within a study of cytomegalovirus exposure and HLA in healthy donors. Study-level results: It was shown in a later analysis that HLA-associated TCR beta chains were more clonally expanded than other, equally common chains. The classifier reportedly diagnosed cytomegalovirus status with high specificity and sensitivity.

Points on this clone: Its antigen is not known.

With 60 Vbeta and 13 Jbeta primers, the PCR was carried out. Profiled with immunoSEQ multiplex PCR; TCRdb holds only in-frame clones, not every one. The sample gives about 120,000 clones, about 80% of which show up once; roughly 3% is in the top ten. The origin of this receptor is a female donor in good health and CMV-seronegative. Material: PBMCs.

CDR3 coding DNA: TGTGCCAGTACGACGACCGCACAGAACCTACTTACTGAAGCTTTCTTT. Translating gives CASTTTAQNLLTEAFF. This rearrangement joins TRBV19 to TRBJ1-1; D is unclear. Trimming shortened V by 7 bases and J by 5 bases, and 23 bases separated the two germline ends. There are 16 residues in the CDR3. Per the germline V gene, CDR1 is LNHDA and CDR2 is SQIVND (reference sequence). Supplemented by reference TRBV19 and TRBJ1-1, the full variable domain reads DGGITQSPKYLFRKEGQNVTLSCEQNLNHDAMYWYRQDPGQGLRLIYYSQIVNDFQKGDIAEGYSVSREKKESFPLTVTSAQKNPTAFYLCASTTTAQNLLTEAFFGQGTRLTVV.